This T cell receptor (beta chain) appears in the sequencing data of a study of PD-L1 blockade in urothelial cancer. Study at large: Blood analyses occurred 3 weeks (second dose) and 6 weeks post treatment start. Median blood clonality was around 0.086, with about 86,000 unique TCRs. General study results and limits: At the 3-week point, tumor-associated blood clones expanded more in durable-benefit patients.

Documented time point: peripheral blood 6 weeks after treatment start. Points on this clone: The antigen remains unidentified.

With 5 bases removed from V and 2 bases from J, the gap between germline ends came to 12 bases. Germline assignment: CDR1 SGHNT and CDR2 YENEEA. The CDR3 length is 14 residues. Only in-frame clones appear in the TCRdb table, and some are missing; sequencing was by immunoSEQ multiplex PCR. This sample has about 41,000 clones, with about 88% found just once. Sequences were derived from PBMCs, sampled around atezolizumab (anti-PD-L1) treatment. This chain links TRBV11-3 with TRBJ2-5; maybe TRBD1 (6 bases). This sequence was found in an older man with urothelial cancer. The CDR3 bases are TGTGCCAGCAGCCAAAGGGGGTGGCAAGAGACCCAGTACTTC. It translates to CASSQRGWQETQYF.